Listed here are 29 T cell receptor beta chains from one sample, sequenced in a study of spatial heterogeneity in lung cancer. TCRdb re-called the 5' RACE reads through MiXCR, storing one row per CDR3 protein. Here the sample spans more than 80,000 distinct CDR3 sequences, approximately 12% being singletons. The time point was: sample taken at primary tumor resection. Whole RNA, which was extracted from tumor, nontumor lung tissue or frozen PBMC, was sequenced without any cell sorting. The source was PBMCs, collected at surgery. The receptors stem from a male donor with early-stage non-small cell lung cancer.

There are many counts of this clonotype. The J gene is TRBJ2-3, the V gene TRBV5-1; tentatively, D is TRBD2 (5 bases). CDR3 size: 16 residues. Deletions cut 0 bases from V and 2 bases from J, with 13 bases between. In germline, CDR1 is SGHRS, CDR2 YFSETQ. The CDR3 nucleotides are TGCGCCAGCAGCTTGGGGGGAGCAGATTTCACAGATACGCAGTATTTT. It codes for CASSLGGADFTDTQYF.

Concerning this clonotype itself: A much more abundant neighbour one base away suggests this may be a read error. V and J are TRBV4-1 and TRBJ2-7, with a tentative D call TRBD2 (6 bases). CDR1 and CDR2 from the germline V gene are MGHRA and YSYEKL. The CDR3 is 14 amino acids. This CDR3 is CASSQPRDSFEQYF. CDR3 nucleotides: TGCGCCAGCAGCCAACCCCGGGACTCCTTCGAGCAGTACTTC.

There are many counts of this clonotype. V and J are TRBV5-4 and TRBJ1-6; TRBD1 agrees at 7 bases. The V gene's germline CDR1 is SGHNT and CDR2 YYREEE (reference sequence). The CDR3 sequence is 15 residues long. Trimming took 0 bases from V and 8 from J; bases not matched to a gene: 5. This CDR3 reads CASSLAGGMDSPLHF. In nucleotides, the CDR3 is TGTGCCAGCAGCTTGGCAGGGGGAATGGATTCACCCCTCCACTTT.

The table lists this clonotype with many counts. V gene TRBV12-3 or TRBV12-4 combines with J gene TRBJ1-1, with D unresolved. V lost 7 bases and J lost 0, with 9 bases in between. This CDR3 is 13 amino acids long. The CDR3 is CASIDGVNTEAFF. For the CDR3, the DNA is TGTGCCAGCATAGACGGAGTGAACACTGAAGCTTTCTTT.

This clonotype was seen at least ten times. This chain links TRBV28 with TRBJ1-1; 9 positions agree with TRBD1. Germline lookup yields CDR1 MDHEN and CDR2 SYDVKM. After removal of 10 bases from V and 7 bases from J, the junction contained 7 bases not matched to a gene. The CDR3 contains 12 residues. The CDR3 DNA reads as TGTGCCATCAAGGACAGGGGAGTTGAAGCTTTCTTT. This codes for CAIKDRGVEAFF.

Concerning this clonotype: An end of the junction differs from the germline gene, which may be a read error. The chain has TRBV4-3 and TRBJ1-1, with 7 bases matching TRBD1. Germline values: CDR1 LGHNA, CDR2 YSLEER. The CDR3 totals 13 residues. CDR3 sequence: CASSEDRDSEAFF. CDR3 sequence (DNA): TGCGCCAGCAGCGAAGACAGGGACTCTGAAGCTTTCTTT.

CDR3 in amino acids: CASSLSYGGRNIQYF. For the CDR3, the DNA is TGTGCCAGCAGTTTATCTTATGGGGGGCGGAACATTCAGTACTTC. This chain uses TRBV28 with TRBJ2-4, with D possibly being TRBD1 or TRBD2 (6 bases each). V lost 1 base to trimming and J lost 7 bases, with 14 bases between them. Per the germline V gene, CDR1 is MDHEN and CDR2 is SYDVKM. CDR3 length equals 15 residues.

The genes are TRBV7-2 and TRBJ2-1, with D unclear. Between the trimmed V and J ends, which lost 1 base and 3 bases, there was a span of 4 bases. CDR1 and CDR2 (germline): SGHTA, FQGNSA. The CDR3 has 13 residues. In nucleotides, the CDR3 is TGTGCCAGCAGCTTAGAGTTCTACAATGAGCAGTTCTTC. This translates into CASSLEFYNEQFF.

This clonotype came up a few times. This sequence joins TRBV2 and TRBJ2-4; 9 bases are a match to TRBD1. With V trimmed by 6 bases and J by 5 bases, 11 bases remained unmatched. In germline, CDR1 is SNHLY, CDR2 FYNNEI. The CDR3 spans 16 residues. The CDR3 region has the DNA TGTGCCAGCAGACTCGGGACAGGGCTTTTGGAAAACATTCAGTACTTC. It encodes CASRLGTGLLENIQYF.

In this sample, this clonotype turned up many times. The chain has TRBV29-1 and TRBJ1-5; TRBD1 matches at 7 bases. Trimming at V came to 4 bases and at J to 6 bases, leaving 6 bases not matched to a gene. In germline, CDR1 is SQVTM, CDR2 ANQGSEA. This CDR3 spans 13 amino acids. CDR3 bases: TGCAGCGTTGGAGGAGGGGGCGGTCAGCCCCAGCATTTT. Translated, it gives CSVGGGGGQPQHF.

This clonotype was seen a few times. V gene TRBV7-3 combines with J gene TRBJ2-1; a weak D match, TRBD2 (6 bases). From germline, CDR1 is SGHTA and CDR2 FQGTGA. Trimming removed 5 bases from V and 2 bases from J, with 13 bases in between. The CDR3 contains 15 residues. As DNA, the CDR3 is TGTGCCAGCAGCGGAGGCGGGGTTACCTACAATGAGCAGTTCTTC. Translation: CASSGGGVTYNEQFF.

This clonotype was counted a few times. This chain uses TRBV20-1 with TRBJ1-5; a weak D match, TRBD1 (6 bases). V gave up 3 bases and J gave up 0 bases, with 12 bases separating them. The CDR3 runs 15 residues. CDR1 and CDR2 (germline): DFQATT, SNEGSKA (reference sequence). The CDR3 loop reads CSASGGGNSNQPQHF. The CDR3 DNA reads TGCAGTGCTAGCGGAGGGGGGAATAGCAATCAGCCCCAGCATTTT.

This clonotype was detected ten times or more. The V and J genes are TRBV9 and TRBJ2-2, with D possibly being TRBD1 or TRBD2 (6 bases each). V shed 0 bases and J shed 4 bases, with 10 bases lying between them. Germline CDR1 is SGDLS and CDR2 is YYNGEE. The CDR3 runs to 15 residues. In DNA, the CDR3 is TGTGCCAGCAGCGTAGTATCGGGGGCCACCGGGGAGCTGTTTTTT. Amino acids: CASSVVSGATGELFF.

This clonotype showed up many times. The V gene is TRBV3-1, the J gene TRBJ2-7; possible D gene TRBD2, 7 bases. The length of the CDR3 is 15 residues. V was shortened by 4 bases and J by 0 bases, with 13 bases between the two germline ends. Germline V gene data show CDR1 as LGHDT and CDR2 as YNNKEL (reference sequence). The CDR3, as DNA: TGTGCCAGCAGCCCAGGGGACTATCTCTCCTACGAGCAGTACTTC. This gives the protein CASSPGDYLSYEQYF.

This clonotype was seen only a few times. The rearrangement uses TRBV5-5 and TRBJ1-1, with D perhaps matching TRBD1 (6 bases). CDR3 length equals 16 residues. Germline values: CDR1 SGHKS, CDR2 YYEKEE (reference sequence). V lost 0 bases and J lost 0, with 12 bases in between. Here the CDR3 reads CASSLADRTLNTEAFF. As DNA, the CDR3 is TGTGCCAGCAGCTTGGCCGACAGGACTTTGAACACTGAAGCTTTCTTT.

This clonotype turned up a few times. V gene TRBV5-1 combines with J gene TRBJ1-1; a weak D match, TRBD1 (5 bases). This CDR3 has 15 residues. The V end lost 0 bases, the J end lost 4 bases, and 13 bases lay between the germline ends. Germline CDR1 is SGHRS and CDR2 is YFSETQ. The CDR3: CASSLEGQGGTEAFF. The CDR3 region has the DNA TGCGCCAGCAGCTTGGAGGGGCAGGGCGGCACTGAAGCTTTCTTT.

The V and J genes are TRBV5-1 and TRBJ2-7; 10 nucleotides agree with TRBD2. Germline trimming cut 2 bases from V and 2 bases from J; bases unmatched to any gene: 7. The germline CDR1 and CDR2 sequences are SGHRS and YFSETQ. CDR3 length: 16 amino acids. The CDR3 sequence: CASSLAGLAQTYEQYF. The DNA for the CDR3 is TGCGCCAGCAGCTTAGCGGGACTAGCGCAGACCTACGAGCAGTACTTC.

This clonotype was counted only a few times. The chain combines TRBV7-9 with TRBJ2-4; TRBD1 might be the D (5 bases). V was clipped by 1 base and J by 6 bases, with 7 bases between them. The CDR3 has 13 amino acids. The V gene's germline CDR1 is SEHNR and CDR2 FQNEAQ (reference sequence). DNA for the CDR3: TGTGCCAGCAGCTTAGGACAGCTAAACATTCAGTACTTC. Translation: CASSLGQLNIQYF.

V and J are TRBV10-2 and TRBJ2-1, with 8 bases that match TRBD2. Germline CDR1 reads WSHSY; CDR2 reads SAAADI. With 4 bases clipped from V and 8 bases from J, the junction kept 10 bases outside the gene matches. The CDR3 spans 15 residues. CDR3 sequence reads: CASSGFTGGAYEQFF. In nucleotides, the CDR3 is TGCGCCAGCAGTGGTTTCACCGGGGGGGCCTATGAGCAGTTCTTC.

The chain is built from TRBV20-1 and TRBJ2-2, with 8 bases lining up with TRBD2. V was clipped by 3 bases and J by 4 bases; unmatched bases: 4. CDR3 length: 14 amino acids. Germline CDR1 DFQATT, CDR2 SNEGSKA (reference sequence). In DNA, the CDR3 is TGCAGTGCTAGTAGGCGGGAGGTCACCGGGGAGCTGTTTTTT. Translated, it gives CSASRREVTGELFF.

This sequence joins TRBV4-1 and TRBJ2-1, with 8 bases that match TRBD2. This CDR3 is built from 15 residues. Germline V gene sequence: CDR1 MGHRA, CDR2 YSYEKL. The junction had 7 bases not matched to a gene; V was cut back by 5 bases and J by 4 bases. CDR3 sequence (DNA): TGCGCCAGCAGCAGCGGACGGGGGGGTTACAATGAGCAGTTCTTC. It translates to CASSSGRGGYNEQFF.

The V call is TRBV10-3, the J call TRBJ2-3; TRBD1 matches at 10 bases. Unmatched junction bases numbered 7, after V lost 6 bases and J lost 4 bases. The CDR3 sequence is 15 residues long. Germline assignment: CDR1 ENHRY and CDR2 SYGVKD. CDR3 in amino acids: CAIRRDRGGSDTQYF. The CDR3 bases are TGTGCCATCAGGAGGGACAGGGGTGGTTCAGATACGCAGTATTTT.

This chain uses TRBV20-1 with TRBJ2-2; the match to TRBD1 covers 7 bases. Germline values: CDR1 DFQATT, CDR2 SNEGSKA (reference sequence). The V and J ends lost 0 bases and 8 bases, in that order; junction bases with no gene match: 6. This CDR3 comprises 14 residues. For the CDR3, the DNA is TGCAGTGCTAGAGACGACAGGGCAAAGGGGGAGCTGTTTTTT. Translated, it gives CSARDDRAKGELFF.

The chain carries TRBV30 and TRBJ2-5; 7 bases align to TRBD1. The CDR3 has 13 residues. The V gene's germline CDR1 is GTSNPN and CDR2 SVGIG (reference sequence). The V and J ends lost 3 bases and 2 bases, in that order; junction bases with no gene match: 3. DNA for the CDR3: TGTGCCTGGAGAAGGGACAGACAAGAGACCCAGTACTTC. Translated: CAWRRDRQETQYF.

This clonotype was picked up a small number of times. CDR3 residues: CASKGQGHQETQYF. CDR3 bases: TGTGCCAGCAAGGGACAGGGGCACCAAGAGACCCAGTACTTC. The V call is TRBV2, the J call TRBJ2-5; the match to TRBD1 covers 10 bases. CDR3 size: 14 residues. The V gene's germline CDR1 is SNHLY and CDR2 FYNNEI. Trimming removed 7 bases from V and 0 bases from J; junction bases left unmatched: 2.

This chain connects TRBV27 to TRBJ2-7, with 12 nucleotides matching TRBD2. After removal of 5 bases from V and 5 bases from J, the junction contained 22 bases not matched to a gene. CDR1 MNHEY and CDR2 SMNVEV come from the germline V gene (reference sequence). The CDR3 totals 20 residues. As DNA, the CDR3 is TGTGCCAGCAGTGATTCCCGGTTCGGGCTAGCGGGAGGGCTTTTCAACGAGCAGTACTTC. It yields the protein CASSDSRFGLAGGLFNEQYF.

This clonotype was seen at least ten times. The chain recombines TRBV7-2 with TRBJ2-5, with D possibly matching TRBD1 (6 bases). The CDR3 is 14 residues long. V lost 4 bases to trimming and J lost 5 bases, with 14 bases between them. From germline, CDR1 is SGHTA and CDR2 FQGNSA. DNA of the CDR3: TGTGCCAGCAGCTCCGGGACACCGGGGGAGACCCAGTACTTC. This translates into CASSSGTPGETQYF.

This chain links TRBV6-2 or TRBV6-3 with TRBJ2-7, with TRBD1 as a possible D gene (6 bases). V was pared by 0 bases and J by 0 bases, with 6 bases between. Per germline, CDR1 MNHEY and CDR2 SVGEGT. This CDR3 is built from 14 residues. CDR3 nucleotide sequence: TGTGCCAGCAGTTACTCGGGGGCCTCCTACGAGCAGTACTTC. This codes for CASSYSGASYEQYF.

The chain recombines TRBV7-9 with TRBJ2-7; D assignment may be TRBD1 or TRBD2 (5 bases each). The CDR3 sequence is 15 residues long. V gave up 5 bases and J gave up 5 bases, with 19 bases separating them. Germline V gives CDR1 SEHNR, CDR2 FQNEAQ (reference sequence). The CDR3 sequence is CASSPPPGRLDEQYF. In nucleotides, the CDR3 is TGTGCCAGCAGCCCGCCTCCGGGACGCCTAGACGAGCAGTACTTC.